This entry is about one TCR beta chain. What it binds is not known. When replicate PCRs were run on sorted subsets, they used 200 to 250 ng DNA, about 30,000 T cell genomes. Profiling relied on immunoSEQ multiplex PCR, and the TCRdb table lists in-frame clones only, not all of them. The sample consists of about 1.5 million clones, approximately 98% of them appearing once. This record comes from a study of shared clonotypes between healthy human individuals. Findings of the study overall: Clonotypes shared by all four donors outscored non-shared clonotypes in generation probability.

The specimen was naive CD4+ T cells sorted from blood. Subset noted: CD45RA+ positively selected. The sequence derives from a man younger than 40 in good health.

The CDR3 DNA is TGCAGTGCTAGGGAAACAGGTGAAGCTTTCTTT. Residues: CSARETGEAFF. The chain has TRBV20-1 and TRBJ1-1; D is possibly TRBD1 (5 bases). The CDR3 contains 11 residues. Germline values: CDR1 DFQATT, CDR2 SNEGSKA (reference sequence). Trimming removed 3 bases from V and 7 bases from J, with 9 bases in between.